This TCR beta chain was identified during a study of T-cell memory formation after mild COVID-19. Study-level results: Day 15 to 85 contractors were CD4/CD8 balanced; later expanders leaned CD4+. Mainly CM and EM harbored the contracting CD4+ clones; mainly EMRA harbored the CD8+ ones.

TCRdb re-derived calls from the 5' RACE reads in MiXCR, one entry per CDR3 protein. This sample has roughly 190,000 distinct CDR3 sequences; around 16% occur once, and the top ten carry roughly 2.3%. In regard to this clonotype: The antigen is unknown.

Trimming removed 8 bases from V and 7 bases from J, with 5 bases in between. The germline V gene encodes CDR1 ENHRY and CDR2 SYGVKD. This CDR3 has 10 residues. J is TRBJ1-4 and V is TRBV10-3; D unresolved. What was sequenced was PBMCs or a T cell subset sorted from them (not recorded which). This TCR was sampled from an adult woman who had mild COVID-19 (a few samples of this study predate the infection). Cell type and time point are not known. Written as DNA, the CDR3 is TGTGCCATCGGATCTGAAAAACTGTTTTTT. Translation: CAIGSEKLFF.